This T cell receptor (beta chain) was identified in a study of blood T cell repertoires in COVID-19. On the study more broadly: Donors in the United States, Italy and Spain gave samples during acute or convalescent COVID-19.

Under the authors' procedure: It was from reference gene primer amplification that nucleated cell counts were estimated. Sequencing was performed with immunoSEQ multiplex PCR; in TCRdb, only in-frame clones are kept and a portion is missing. That table furnishes V, J and clone size, whereas the DNA furnished D and trimming. The table shows about 210,000 clones, with roughly 85% occurring only once. Donors in Cohort 3 who had recovered were those with two negative PCRs, healthcare professional clearance, or resolution of their symptoms. Trimming took 3 bases from V and 2 from J; bases not matched to a gene: 5. Germline V lookup: CDR1 SEHNR, CDR2 FQNEAQ (reference sequence). This CDR3 spans 16 amino acids.

Sample: PBMCs or T cells enriched from blood (not recorded which). This TCR came from a man in his forties who had recovered from COVID-19. The gene calls are TRBV7-9 and TRBJ2-7; 12 nucleotides agree with TRBD1. The CDR3 nucleotides are TGTGCCAGCAGCTTTCTCGGGACAGGGGGCACCTACGAGCAGTACTTC. Its protein product is CASSFLGTGGTYEQYF.